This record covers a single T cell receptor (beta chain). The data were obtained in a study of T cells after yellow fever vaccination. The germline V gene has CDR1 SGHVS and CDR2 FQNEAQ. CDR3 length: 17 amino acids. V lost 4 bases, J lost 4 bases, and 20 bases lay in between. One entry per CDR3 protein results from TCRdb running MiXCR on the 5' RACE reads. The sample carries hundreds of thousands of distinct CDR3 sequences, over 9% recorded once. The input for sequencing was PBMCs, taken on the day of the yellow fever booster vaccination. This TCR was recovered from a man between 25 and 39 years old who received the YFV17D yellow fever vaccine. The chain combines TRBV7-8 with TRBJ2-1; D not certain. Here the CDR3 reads CASSSPRETLTYNEQFF. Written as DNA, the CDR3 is TGTGCCAGCAGCTCCCCGAGAGAGACTCTAACGTACAATGAGCAGTTCTTC.